The 2 T cell receptor beta chains below all came from one sample that was sequenced in a study of human T cells and chemical hapten exposure (dated by TCRdb to 2020 to 2022). Libraries were constructed by RACE. Reads for this sample came from a NextSeq 500. TCRdb passed the public sequencing reads through fastp at Q25 and MiXCR, retaining productive beta sequences. Identical CDR3 proteins give one entry, which carries the most common genes and DNA. The sample includes around 71,000 distinct CDR3 sequences, with 9.8% observed a single time. The ten largest clones represent over 3% of the sample. Reading the label with the study, this specimen's time point is: patch test 1, 2 weeks after DPC sensitization. The treatment or condition label, read with the paper, signifies: therapeutic diphenylcyclopropenone sensitization with weekly scalp DPC. The specimen was whole blood, collected in connection with sensitization to the hapten diphenylcyclopropenone (DPC). Receptors were obtained from a woman aged 40 to 49 with alopecia areata. Some clones in this sample may be carry-over from other donors' samples.

This clonotype was seen ten or more times. The rearrangement uses TRBV2 and TRBJ1-1; a weak D match, TRBD1 (6 bases). CDR3 length: 14 residues. V was cut by 7 bases and J by 0 bases, with 12 bases left in between. Germline lookup yields CDR1 SNHLY and CDR2 FYNNEI. The CDR3 DNA reads TGTGCCAGCATAAAACAGGGTTTGAACACTGAAGCTTTCTTT. This gives the protein CASIKQGLNTEAFF.

The table lists this clonotype with many counts. The chain uses TRBV4-3 and TRBJ2-7; 8 nucleotides match TRBD2. This CDR3 region has 17 residues. With 0 bases clipped from V and 5 bases from J, the junction kept 12 bases outside the gene matches. Germline loops: CDR1 LGHNA, CDR2 YSLEER. CDR3 in DNA: TGCGCCAGCAGCCAAGATGTCCCCCAGCGGGGGATGGACGAGCAGTACTTC. Translated, it gives CASSQDVPQRGMDEQYF.